This T cell receptor (beta chain) was recorded in a study of CD8+ T cells in alopecia areata. Following RNA extraction, reverse transcription yielded cDNA that acted as the sequencing template. Only in-frame clones appear in the TCRdb table, and some are missing; sequencing was by immunoSEQ multiplex PCR. The sample lists 150,000 to 200,000 clones; over 55% were seen once. Germline CDR1 is MGHRA and CDR2 is YSYEKL. Deletions cut 1 base from V and 4 bases from J, with 17 bases between. The CDR3 runs to 16 residues. Overall study findings and caveats: Lesional tissue from the scalp (especially in alopecia totalis/universalis) showed higher clonality than normal scalp.

With regard to this clone: Its specificity is not known.

Treatment noted: oral pan-JAK inhibitor, 5-10 mg twice daily. The receptor was derived from a human donor with alopecia areata. The chain has TRBV4-1 and TRBJ2-7, with D perhaps TRBD1 (7 bases). Sample: CD4+ T cells sorted from blood, taken at week 24, from a patient treated with tofacitinib. The CDR3 sequence is CASSQVQGGRVYEQYF. As DNA, the CDR3 is TGCGCCAGCAGCCAAGTCCAGGGGGGCCGCGTTTACGAGCAGTACTTC.